This record concerns one T cell receptor (beta chain) sequence. Its antigen is unidentified. The CDR3 loop spans 11 amino acids. V was trimmed by 5 bases and J by 9 bases, leaving 11 bases between them. Germline CDR1 reads DFQATT; CDR2 reads SNEGSKA (reference sequence). The data were obtained in a study of T cell responses to AZD1222 COVID-19 vaccine. Study observations and caveats: It was only after the peak T cell response that any repertoires were sampled. Nearly half of spike-specific TCRs reportedly go after variant regions that carry no mutations. It should be noted that donors were predominantly white British and more often female, and clonal diversity was possibly underestimated.

Profiling relied on immunoSEQ multiplex PCR, and the TCRdb table lists in-frame clones only, not all of them. Here the sample spans approximately 200,000 clones, 80% to 95% being singletons. The V gene is TRBV20-1, the J gene TRBJ2-1; no clear D. The TCR originated in an adult who received the AZD1222 COVID-19 vaccine. Sequenced here: peripheral blood, sampled 28 days after the second AZD1222 dose. The CDR3 bases are TGCAGTGCTGGTTACCGGGCTGAGCAGTTCTTC. It is translated as CSAGYRAEQFF.